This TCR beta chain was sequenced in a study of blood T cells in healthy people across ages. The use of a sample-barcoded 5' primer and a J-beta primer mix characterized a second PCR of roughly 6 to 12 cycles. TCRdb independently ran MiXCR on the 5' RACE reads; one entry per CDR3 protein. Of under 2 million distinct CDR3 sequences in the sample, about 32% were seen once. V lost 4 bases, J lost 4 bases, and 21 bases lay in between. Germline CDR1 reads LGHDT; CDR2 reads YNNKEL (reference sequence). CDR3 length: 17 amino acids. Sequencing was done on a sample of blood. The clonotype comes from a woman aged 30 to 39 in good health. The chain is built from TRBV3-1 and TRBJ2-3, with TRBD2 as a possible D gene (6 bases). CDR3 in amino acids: CASSLPKGLMNPDTQYF. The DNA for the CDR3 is TGTGCCAGCAGCCTCCCAAAGGGACTGATGAACCCAGATACGCAGTATTTT.